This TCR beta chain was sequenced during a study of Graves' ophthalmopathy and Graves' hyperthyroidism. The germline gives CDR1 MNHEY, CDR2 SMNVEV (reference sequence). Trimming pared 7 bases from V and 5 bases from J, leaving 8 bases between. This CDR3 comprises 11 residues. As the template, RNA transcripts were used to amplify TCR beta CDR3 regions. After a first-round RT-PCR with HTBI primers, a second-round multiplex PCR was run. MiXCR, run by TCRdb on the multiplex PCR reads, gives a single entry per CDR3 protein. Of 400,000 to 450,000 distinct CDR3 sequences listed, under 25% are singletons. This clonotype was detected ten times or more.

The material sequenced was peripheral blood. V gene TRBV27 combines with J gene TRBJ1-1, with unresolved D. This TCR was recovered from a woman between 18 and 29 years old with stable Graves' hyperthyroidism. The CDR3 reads CASTGLTEAFF. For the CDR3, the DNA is TGTGCCAGCACGGGTCTGACTGAAGCTTTCTTT.